Below are 22 T cell receptor beta chains sequenced from a single sample in a study of CD8 T cells in Susac syndrome. An input of roughly 0.5 to 1 ug of RNA was subjected to reverse transcription using random hexamers. Via MiXCR, TCRdb re-called the immunoSEQ multiplex PCR reads, giving one row per CDR3 protein. This sample has 200,000 to 250,000 distinct CDR3 sequences, with more than 85% found just once. The sample comprised CD8+ T cells from PBMCs. The receptors were sampled from a human donor with multiple sclerosis.

This chain links TRBV4-1 with TRBJ2-1, with a possible D match to TRBD2 (5 bases). Looked up from germline, CDR1 is MGHRA and CDR2 is YSYEKL. The ends were cut back, 4 bases at V and 3 bases at J, with 16 bases in the middle. The length of the CDR3 is 16 residues. CDR3 DNA sequence: TGCGCCAGCAGCCTCTCGCCGGGGTTAGGCTACAATGAGCAGTTCTTC. Its translation: CASSLSPGLGYNEQFF.

The V gene is TRBV20-1, the J gene TRBJ1-4; perhaps TRBD1 as D (6 bases). Trimming shortened V by 0 bases and J by 5 bases, and 16 bases separated the two germline ends. The germline CDR1 and CDR2 sequences are DFQATT and SNEGSKA (reference sequence). The length of the CDR3 is 16 residues. CDR3 loop: CSARDKGGSPNEKLFF. CDR3 in DNA: TGCAGTGCTAGAGATAAGGGGGGCAGCCCAAATGAAAAACTGTTTTTT.

The chain is built from TRBV24-1 and TRBJ1-6; the D is unclear. The CDR3 loop spans 14 amino acids. Germline CDR1 KGHDR, CDR2 SFDVKD. The ends were cut back, 4 bases at V and 8 bases at J, with 11 bases in the middle. This CDR3 is CATSEQWPDSPLHF. For the CDR3, the DNA is TGTGCCACCAGTGAGCAGTGGCCCGATTCACCCCTCCACTTT.

The genes are TRBV7-9 and TRBJ2-5, with 11 bases identical to TRBD1. The CDR3 covers 16 residues. Germline-derived CDR1 and CDR2 are SEHNR and FQNEAQ (reference sequence). V dropped 6 bases and J dropped 2; count of bases not matched to a gene: 8. The CDR3 nucleotides are TGTGCCAGCAGGGAGACTGGGACAGGGGGTCAAGAGACCCAGTACTTC. As protein: CASRETGTGGQETQYF.

V gene TRBV4-1 combines with J gene TRBJ2-1; no clear D gene. The CDR3 is 16 residues long. V gave up 0 bases and J gave up 8 bases, with 17 bases separating them. Germline assignment: CDR1 MGHRA and CDR2 YSYEKL. DNA for the CDR3: TGCGCCAGCAGCCAAGATCGCCTCCAAAGGTTCGATGAGCAGTTCTTC. It yields the protein CASSQDRLQRFDEQFF.

V and J are TRBV19 and TRBJ2-2, with D perhaps matching TRBD1 (5 bases). V was shortened by 4 bases and J by 0 bases, with 15 bases between the two germline ends. CDR3 length: 17 residues. Germline CDR1 reads LNHDA; CDR2 reads SQIVND (reference sequence). The CDR3 sequence: CASSNWGWQANTGELFF. The CDR3 DNA is TGTGCCAGTAGTAACTGGGGCTGGCAGGCGAACACCGGGGAGCTGTTTTTT.

The rearrangement joins TRBV27 to TRBJ1-2; 9 positions agree with TRBD1. V shed 6 bases and J 8 bases; nucleotides not matched to a gene: 10. The germline gives CDR1 MNHEY, CDR2 SMNVEV (reference sequence). The CDR3 is 14 residues long. CDR3 in DNA: TGTGCCAGCAGCTCTACGACAGGGGGATTAGGCTACACCTTC. It translates to CASSSTTGGLGYTF.

The chain uses TRBV9 and TRBJ1-1; D remains ambiguous. Looked up from germline, CDR1 is SGDLS and CDR2 is YYNGEE. This CDR3 spans 12 amino acids. Between the trimmed V and J ends, which lost 3 bases and 4 bases, there was a span of 7 bases. The CDR3 DNA reads TGTGCCAGCAGCGCCTGGGGCACTGAAGCTTTCTTT. It specifies CASSAWGTEAFF.

The chain is built from TRBV7-9 and TRBJ2-3; D is undetermined. CDR1 and CDR2 from the germline V gene are SEHNR and FQNEAQ (reference sequence). Trimming removed 4 bases at V and 8 bases at J, with 19 bases between. The CDR3 has 15 residues. This chain's CDR3 is CASSSPDRPPSTQYF. The CDR3 nucleotides are TGTGCCAGCAGCTCTCCCGACCGGCCCCCGAGTACGCAGTATTTT.

The chain links TRBV19 to TRBJ2-7; D possibly corresponds to TRBD2 (6 bases). The CDR3 sequence is 16 residues long. Germline V gives CDR1 LNHDA, CDR2 SQIVND (reference sequence). V lost 4 bases, J lost 2 bases, and 18 bases lay in between. The CDR3 nucleotides read TGTGCCAGTAGTAACGACCTAGGAGGGATCCCCTACGAGCAGTACTTC. Translation: CASSNDLGGIPYEQYF.

This chain uses TRBV7-9 with TRBJ2-7; 8 bases line up with TRBD1. After removal of 5 bases from V and 4 bases from J, the junction contained 7 bases not matched to a gene. Germline lookup yields CDR1 SEHNR and CDR2 FQNEAQ (reference sequence). The CDR3 has 14 residues. The CDR3 nucleotides are TGTGCCAGCAGCCCCCAGGGGGCGCGTTACGAGCAGTACTTC. Its translation is CASSPQGARYEQYF.

The chain combines TRBV27 with TRBJ1-2; D perhaps matches TRBD1 (6 bases). V was clipped by 2 bases and J by 4 bases, with 8 bases between them. Germline CDR1 reads MNHEY; CDR2 reads SMNVEV (reference sequence). CDR3 length: 13 amino acids. The CDR3 bases are TGTGCCAGCAGTTTAACAGGGTTCTATGGCTACACCTTC. Residues: CASSLTGFYGYTF.

The rearrangement joins TRBV3-1 to TRBJ1-5; D is unclear. Germline CDR1 and CDR2: LGHDT and YNNKEL (reference sequence). V shed 0 bases and J shed 1 base, with 7 bases lying between them. This CDR3 has 15 amino acids. The CDR3 reads CASSQDASSNQPQHF. As DNA, the CDR3 is TGTGCCAGCAGCCAAGATGCCTCAAGCAATCAGCCCCAGCATTTT.

The chain couples TRBV27 to TRBJ2-7; 10 bases fit TRBD2. There are 16 residues in the CDR3. The germline V gene encodes CDR1 MNHEY and CDR2 SMNVEV (reference sequence). Losses at the gene ends were 5 bases for V and 3 bases for J; bases not matched to a gene: 10. This chain's CDR3 is CASSALAGSQFYEQYF. For the CDR3, the DNA is TGTGCCAGCAGTGCACTAGCGGGAAGCCAATTCTACGAGCAGTACTTC.

The V call is TRBV7-3, the J call TRBJ1-1; D is unclear. In germline, CDR1 is SGHTA, CDR2 FQGTGA. This CDR3 has 13 residues. Trimming left V 4 bases short and J 8 bases short, with 14 bases between. The CDR3 DNA follows: TGTGCCAGCAGCTGGGCCCCAGGAAAAGAAGCTTTCTTT. Translation gives CASSWAPGKEAFF.

The V call is TRBV30, the J call TRBJ2-3; 8 bases fit TRBD1. CDR3 size: 13 residues. CDR1 is GTSNPN, CDR2 SVGIG, per germline (reference sequence). V lost 5 bases and J lost 7; bases outside the gene matches: 8. The CDR3 sequence is CAWETGADYTQYF. CDR3 sequence (DNA): TGTGCCTGGGAGACAGGGGCAGATTATACGCAGTATTTT.

V usage is TRBV2 and J usage is TRBJ2-5; 9 positions match TRBD1. Germline V gene lookup returns CDR1 SNHLY and CDR2 FYNNEI. This CDR3 region has 11 residues. J lost 14 bases, V lost 6 bases, and 7 bases had no gene match. The chain's CDR3 is CASRDRDRAYF. The CDR3 region has the DNA TGTGCCAGCAGGGACCGGGACAGGGCATACTTC.

This clonotype was recorded once. The chain employs TRBV27 and TRBJ2-7; 7 positions match TRBD2. The CDR3 loop spans 14 amino acids. J gave up 9 bases and V 7 bases, and 15 bases lay outside the gene matches. Germline CDR1 and CDR2: MNHEY and SMNVEV (reference sequence). CDR3 amino acids: CASTPGAGMTGQYF. DNA of the CDR3: TGTGCCAGCACCCCGGGAGCGGGAATGACGGGGCAGTACTTC.

This sequence joins TRBV4-1 and TRBJ2-7; D not certain. The germline CDR1 and CDR2 sequences are MGHRA and YSYEKL. This CDR3 spans 14 amino acids. V was shortened by 1 base and J by 4 bases, with 11 bases between the two germline ends. The CDR3 sequence: CASSQGVGSYEQYF. The CDR3 DNA is TGCGCCAGCAGCCAAGGTGTCGGGTCTTACGAGCAGTACTTC.

The chain recombines TRBV7-9 with TRBJ1-1; tentatively, D is TRBD1 (6 bases). Germline V gives CDR1 SEHNR, CDR2 FQNEAQ (reference sequence). This CDR3 has 14 residues. The germline V and J ends were trimmed by 5 bases and 1 base, with 11 bases remaining between them. CDR3 nucleotides: TGTGCCAGCAGCGGCCCGGGGGCGAACACTGAAGCTTTCTTT. Translated, it gives CASSGPGANTEAFF. Looking up the rest from reference TRBV7-9 and TRBJ1-1 gives the full variable domain: DTGVSQNPRHKITKRGQNVTFRCDPISEHNRLYWYRQTLGQGPEFLTYFQNEAQLEKSRLLSDRFSAERPKGSFSTLEIQRTEQGDSAMYLCASSGPGANTEAFFGQGTRLTVV.

The chain links TRBV7-2 to TRBJ2-3, with 8 bases identical to TRBD2. The V gene end was trimmed by 2 bases and the J gene end by 6 bases; junction bases not matched to a gene: 7. Germline V CDR1 and CDR2: SGHTA, FQGNSA. The CDR3 covers 15 residues. The DNA for the CDR3 is TGTGCCAGCAGCTTATTTTCCGGGGGGGGCGATACGCAGTATTTT. Amino acids: CASSLFSGGGDTQYF.

The genes are TRBV6-6 and TRBJ2-3; D not resolved. CDR1 MNHNY and CDR2 SVGAGI come from the germline V gene (reference sequence). This CDR3 has 15 amino acids. Trimming took off 4 bases at V and 1 base at J, with 12 bases between the two ends. The CDR3 DNA follows: TGTGCCAGCAGTTCCCGGTCCGGGCGCACAGATACGCAGTATTTT. The encoded protein is CASSSRSGRTDTQYF.